This entry is about one TCR beta chain. This sample was taken from a study of technical replicates of blood from four donors. Clones were read by immunoSEQ multiplex PCR, and TCRdb kept only the in-frame ones, dropping some. Among almost 70,000 clones listed, roughly 88% were seen once. Germline lookup yields CDR1 MRHNA and CDR2 SNTAGT. Trimming removed 8 bases from V and 6 bases from J, with 16 bases in between. The CDR3 extends over 14 amino acids. What was sequenced was PBMCs. This receptor was taken from a human donor in good health. Some clones in this sample may be carry-over from other donors' samples. The chain joins TRBV6-4 to TRBJ1-4; no clear D gene. CDR3 sequence reads: CASGYDGEYEKLFF. The CDR3 region has the DNA TGTGCCAGCGGCTACGATGGGGAGTATGAAAAACTGTTTTTT.